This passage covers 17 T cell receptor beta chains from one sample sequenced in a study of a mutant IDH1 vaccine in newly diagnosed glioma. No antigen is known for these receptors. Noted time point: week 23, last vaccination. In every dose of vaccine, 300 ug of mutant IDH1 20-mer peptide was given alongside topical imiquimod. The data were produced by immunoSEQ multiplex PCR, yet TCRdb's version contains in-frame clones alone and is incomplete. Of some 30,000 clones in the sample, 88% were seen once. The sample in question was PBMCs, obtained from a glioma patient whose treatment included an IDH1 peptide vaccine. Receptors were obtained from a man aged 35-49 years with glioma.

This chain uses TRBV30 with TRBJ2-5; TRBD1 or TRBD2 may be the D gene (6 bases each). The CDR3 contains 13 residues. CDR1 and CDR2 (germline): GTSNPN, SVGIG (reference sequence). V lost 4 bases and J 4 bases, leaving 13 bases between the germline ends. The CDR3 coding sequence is TGTGCCTGGAAGGAGGGGGGAGGAGAGACCCAGTACTTC. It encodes CAWKEGGGETQYF.

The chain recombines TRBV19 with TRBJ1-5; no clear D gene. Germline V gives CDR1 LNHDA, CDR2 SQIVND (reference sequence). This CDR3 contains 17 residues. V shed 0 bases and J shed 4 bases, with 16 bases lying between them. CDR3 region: CASSIENGDSGNQPQHF. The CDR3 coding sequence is TGTGCCAGTAGTATAGAAAACGGAGATTCTGGTAATCAGCCCCAGCATTTT.

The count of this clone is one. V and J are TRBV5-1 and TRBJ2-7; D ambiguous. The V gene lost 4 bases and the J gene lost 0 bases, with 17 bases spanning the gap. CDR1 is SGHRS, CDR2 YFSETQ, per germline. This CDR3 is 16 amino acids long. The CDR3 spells CASSPLDETGSYEQYF. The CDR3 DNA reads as TGCGCCAGCAGCCCCCTAGATGAGACGGGCTCCTACGAGCAGTACTTC.

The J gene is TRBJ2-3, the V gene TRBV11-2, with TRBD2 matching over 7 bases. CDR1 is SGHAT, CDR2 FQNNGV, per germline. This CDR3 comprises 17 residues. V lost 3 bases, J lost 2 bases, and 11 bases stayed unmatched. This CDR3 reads CASSFSGLGRNTDTQYF. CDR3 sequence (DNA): TGTGCCAGCAGCTTTTCAGGACTAGGCCGAAACACAGATACGCAGTATTTT.

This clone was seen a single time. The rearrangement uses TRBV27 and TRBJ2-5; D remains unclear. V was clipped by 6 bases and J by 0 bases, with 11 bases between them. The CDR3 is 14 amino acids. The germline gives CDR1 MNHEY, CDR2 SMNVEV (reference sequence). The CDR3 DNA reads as TGTGCCAGCAGCCATACCTTGTACCAAGAGACCCAGTACTTC. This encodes CASSHTLYQETQYF.

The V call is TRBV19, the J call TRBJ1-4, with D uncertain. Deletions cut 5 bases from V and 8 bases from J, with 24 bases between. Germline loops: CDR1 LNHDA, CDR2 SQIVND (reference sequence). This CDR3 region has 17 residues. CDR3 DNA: TGTGCCAGTAGTTCCTCTGGCTACCGGACGGTAGGGGAAAAACTGTTTTTT. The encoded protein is CASSSSGYRTVGEKLFF.

CDR3 bases: TGTGCCAGCAGCGTAGACATAGATAACACCGGGGAGCTGTTTTTT. It specifies CASSVDIDNTGELFF. The chain employs TRBV9 and TRBJ2-2; D is ambiguous. CDR1 is SGDLS, CDR2 YYNGEE, per germline. The CDR3 is 15 amino acids. Trimming removed 0 bases at V and 2 bases at J, with 8 bases between.

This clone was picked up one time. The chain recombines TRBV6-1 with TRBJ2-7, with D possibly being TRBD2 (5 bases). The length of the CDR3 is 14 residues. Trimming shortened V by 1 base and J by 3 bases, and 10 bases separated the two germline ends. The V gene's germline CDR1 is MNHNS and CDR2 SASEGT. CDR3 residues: CASSEEDWFYEQYF. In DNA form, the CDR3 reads TGTGCCAGCAGTGAAGAGGACTGGTTCTACGAGCAGTACTTC.

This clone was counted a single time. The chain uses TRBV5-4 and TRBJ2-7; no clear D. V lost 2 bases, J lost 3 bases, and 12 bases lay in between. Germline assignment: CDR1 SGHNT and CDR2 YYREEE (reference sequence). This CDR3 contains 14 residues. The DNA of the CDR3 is TGTGCCAGCAGCTTAAATACAGCTAACTACGAGCAGTACTTC. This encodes CASSLNTANYEQYF.

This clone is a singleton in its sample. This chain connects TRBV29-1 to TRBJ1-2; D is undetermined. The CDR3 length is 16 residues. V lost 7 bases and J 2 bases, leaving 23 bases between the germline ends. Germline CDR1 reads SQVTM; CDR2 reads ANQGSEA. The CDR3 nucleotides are TGCAGCGCAGAAGGCCTCCCCCCTGAGGGAAACTATGGCTACACCTTC. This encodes CSAEGLPPEGNYGYTF.

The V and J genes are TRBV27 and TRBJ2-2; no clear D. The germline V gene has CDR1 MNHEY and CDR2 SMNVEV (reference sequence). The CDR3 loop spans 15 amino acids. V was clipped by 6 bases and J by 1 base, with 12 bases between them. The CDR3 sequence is CASRSSLQNTGELFF. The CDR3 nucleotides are TGTGCCAGCAGGTCCTCTCTTCAGAACACCGGGGAGCTGTTTTTT.

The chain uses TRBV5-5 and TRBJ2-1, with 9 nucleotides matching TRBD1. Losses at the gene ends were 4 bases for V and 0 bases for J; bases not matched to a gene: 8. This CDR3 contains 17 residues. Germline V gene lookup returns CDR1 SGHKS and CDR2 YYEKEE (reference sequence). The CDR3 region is CASSINRGLSSYNEQFF. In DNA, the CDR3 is TGTGCCAGCAGCATCAACAGGGGGCTGAGCTCCTACAATGAGCAGTTCTTC. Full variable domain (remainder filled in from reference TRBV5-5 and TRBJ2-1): DAGVTQSPTHLIKTRGQQVTLRCSPISGHKSVSWYQQVLGQGPQFIFQYYEKEERGRGNFPDRFSARQFPNYSSELNVNALLLGDSALYLCASSINRGLSSYNEQFFGPGTRLTVL.

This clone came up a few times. This CDR3 reads CASTLTGSYNEQFF. CDR3 DNA: TGTGCCAGCACCCTGACAGGCTCCTACAATGAGCAGTTCTTC. The J gene is TRBJ2-1, the V gene TRBV2; tentatively, D is TRBD1 (6 bases). The CDR3 has 14 amino acids. V lost 7 bases and J 0 bases, leaving 10 bases between the germline ends. CDR1 and CDR2 (germline): SNHLY, FYNNEI.

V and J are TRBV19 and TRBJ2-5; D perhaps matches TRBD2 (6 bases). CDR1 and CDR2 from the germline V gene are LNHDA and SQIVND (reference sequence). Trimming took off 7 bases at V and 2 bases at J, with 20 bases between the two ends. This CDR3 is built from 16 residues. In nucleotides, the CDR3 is TGTGCCAGTATGCGGACGGCGGGGACCCTTCAAGAGACCCAGTACTTC. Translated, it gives CASMRTAGTLQETQYF.

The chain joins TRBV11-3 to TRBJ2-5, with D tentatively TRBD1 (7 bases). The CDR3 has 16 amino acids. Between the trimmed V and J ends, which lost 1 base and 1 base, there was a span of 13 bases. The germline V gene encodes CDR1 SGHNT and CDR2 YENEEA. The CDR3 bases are TGTGCCAGCAGCTTAGGGACAGGAGGGTTCCAAGAGACCCAGTACTTC. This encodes CASSLGTGGFQETQYF.

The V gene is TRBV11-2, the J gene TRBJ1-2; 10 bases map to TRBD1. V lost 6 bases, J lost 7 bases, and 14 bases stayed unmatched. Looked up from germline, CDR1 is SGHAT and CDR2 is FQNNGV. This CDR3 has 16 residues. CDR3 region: CASSFAGTGDLGGYTF. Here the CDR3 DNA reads TGTGCCAGCAGTTTTGCGGGGACAGGGGACCTAGGTGGCTACACCTTC.

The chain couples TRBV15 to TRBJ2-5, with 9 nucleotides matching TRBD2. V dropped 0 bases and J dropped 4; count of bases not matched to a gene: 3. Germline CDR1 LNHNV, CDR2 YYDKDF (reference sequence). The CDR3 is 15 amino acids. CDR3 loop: CATSRELLAGETQYF. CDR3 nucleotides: TGTGCCACCAGCAGAGAGCTACTAGCGGGAGAGACCCAGTACTTC.